The 3 T cell receptor beta chains reported below all come from one sample, sequenced in a study of T cell responses to AZD1222 COVID-19 vaccine. Measured with immunoSEQ multiplex PCR; TCRdb has only the in-frame clones, and not every one. The sample lists over 200,000 clones, around 94% occurring once. Source: peripheral blood, taken 28 days after the second dose of the MenACWY control vaccine. The receptors come from an adult who received the MenACWY meningococcal vaccine as a control.

This clone was found once. V gene TRBV14 combines with J gene TRBJ2-7, with TRBD2 as a possible D gene (5 bases). The CDR3 extends over 14 amino acids. V was trimmed by 1 base and J by 5 bases, leaving 12 bases between them. The germline V gene has CDR1 SGHDN and CDR2 FVKESK. The CDR3 DNA sequence: TGTGCCAGCAGCCAAGTGGCGGGCGTTAACGAGCAGTACTTC. Translating it yields CASSQVAGVNEQYF.

This rearrangement joins TRBV18 to TRBJ2-6; TRBD1 matches at 7 bases. CDR1 is KGHSH and CDR2 is LQKENI in the germline V gene. J lost 1 base, V lost 2 bases, and 8 bases had no gene match. CDR3 length: 18 residues. The CDR3 loop reads CASSPRDSYGSGANVLTF. CDR3 nucleotide sequence: TGTGCCAGCTCACCAAGGGACAGCTATGGATCTGGGGCCAACGTCCTGACTTTC.

This clone was counted between two and nine times. This chain joins TRBV4-1 and TRBJ2-1, with D tentatively TRBD1 (9 bases). The CDR3 contains 16 residues. V lost 3 bases to trimming and J lost 8 bases, with 20 bases between them. Germline V gene data show CDR1 as MGHRA and CDR2 as YSYEKL. The chain's CDR3 is CASSQSGGTGRDEQFF. The CDR3 DNA is TGCGCCAGCAGCCAGTCGGGAGGGACAGGGAGGGATGAGCAGTTCTTC.